The T cell receptor (beta chain) under discussion was sequenced for a study of T cells in Graves' hyperthyroidism and ophthalmopathy (dated by TCRdb to between 2017 and 2020). Regarding the research as a whole: Peripheral blood was sampled at the time of initial diagnosis, prior to any treatment. The paper describes TCR Vbeta CDR3 sequencing of about 140 peripheral blood samples, made up of roughly 45 ophthalmopathy patients, 70 to 75 hyperthyroidism patients and 17 progressor patients. For training and testing, the 100 patients in the discovery cohort were randomly divided in a 7:3 ratio. Prospective prediction of ophthalmopathy was tested in an independent validation cohort of fewer than 20 hyperthyroidism patients and 17 patients who later progressed to ophthalmopathy. The study also compared thyroid tissue and blood T-cell repertoires from 6 or 7 Graves' hyperthyroidism patients. To identify TCR V-J signatures that set the groups apart, the researchers used a discovery cohort of 100 patients, made up of 40 to 45 with Graves' ophthalmopathy and 55 to 65 with stable Graves' hyperthyroidism. After blood sampling, hyperthyroidism patients were treated with methimazole at a starting dose of 30 mg daily, and ophthalmopathy patients were treated with high-dose intravenous methylprednisolone.

Ophthalmopathy patients had moderately to severely active disease, Clinical Activity Score of at least 3, NOSPECS grade of at least 4, and duration under 3 months. Any patient with an uncontrolled infection, another autoimmune disease, pregnancy or lactation was excluded. Clinical symptoms, serum thyroxine and TRAb, thyroid ultrasound, and orbital computed tomography formed the basis for the diagnoses. PBMCs were isolated from approximately 10 ml of fresh peripheral blood by Ficoll-Paque density gradient centrifugation. Total RNA was extracted using Trizol reagent, and RNA quality was assessed on an Agilent 2100 Bioanalyzer. V lost 7 bases and J lost 3 bases; the stretch between them is 16 bases long. The germline V gene (reference sequence) sets CDR1 to MNHEY and CDR2 to SMNVEV. The CDR3 spans 14 residues, from the cysteine through the phenylalanine. Only the CDR3 DNA stays, 42 bases, in frame from base 1.

This clonotype came up many times. This clone's antigen is unknown. No much larger clone exists at a distance of one base, and base qualities are not known. Overall results and qualifications from the work: During validation, the model predicted progression to ophthalmopathy a median of around 6 months ahead of onset, with almost 71% sensitivity and 72% to 80% specificity. Sample size was not statistically predetermined, and blinding of investigators to group allocation was not performed. Most expanded thyroid clonotypes (frequency above 0.001) were also detected in blood, suggesting blood repertoires may reflect thyroid immune responses. In cross-validation, a model built on a 13 V-J signature told ophthalmopathy apart from stable hyperthyroidism with approximately 90% sensitivity and about 81% specificity, and in testing the same model reached 80%/75%.

The TCR beta CDR3 regions were amplified from the RNA transcripts. The TCR CDR3 was subjected to a first round of RT-PCR using the HTBI primer set and the Qiagen OneStep RT-PCR kit. Libraries were constructed in a second round of multiplex PCR, after which size selection and purification were performed. The libraries were sequenced on an Illumina HiSeq2000 using paired-end 100 bp reads. The source study handled its data this way. SOAPnuke was used to process the raw data, with reads discarded if the reads contained adapters or uncalled bases, had a mean Phred below 15, or lacked an exact constant-primer or identifier match. High-quality paired reads were merged using COPE v1.2.5, and each unique nucleotide sequence was defined as a clonotype. Clonotypes were aligned to IMGT TRBV, TRBD and TRBJ reference segments using MiTCR v1.1. Only V-J combinations with frequency above 0.0001, covering 99.2% of repertoires, were analysed. The TCS score was defined as the ratio of F50 (clonal expansion) to E x V (chaos), calculated using BLOSUM62-based TCRdist between CDR3 peptides within each V-J. Welch's t-statistics and random forest reduced approximately 520 V-J features to roughly 13, which were used in a naive Bayes classifier (R e1071). The similarity between thyroid and blood repertoires was quantified using the Morisita-Horn index. The public sequencing data were trimmed at Q25 with fastp and processed into clonotypes with MiXCR by TCRdb, which kept only in-frame beta chains. Each entry is one CDR3 protein sequence, shown with its most common DNA and genes. For this entry, the V and J calls and clone size follow TCRdb and not the study's own pipeline. A total of around 610,000 distinct CDR3 sequences appear in this sample, about 15% of them only once. The top ten hold 3.5% to 4.5% of the sample.

Rearrangement joined TRBV27 to TRBJ2-7; tentative D gene TRBD2, with 5 bases matching. The specimen was blood. The TCR originated in a woman in her thirties or forties with Graves' ophthalmopathy. The DNA sequence is as follows: TGTGCCAGCAACCCCACGGGATCACTCTACGAGCAGTACTTC. This translates into CASNPTGSLYEQYF.